This T cell receptor (beta chain) originates from a study of blood T cell repertoires in COVID-19. At the level of the study: Samples taken during acute and convalescent COVID-19 were collected in the United States, Italy and Spain. PBMCs, B-cell-depleted T cells, or T cells provided the cDNA or gDNA that made up the material.

Trimming took off 4 bases at V and 2 bases at J, with 15 bases between the two ends. Germline loops: CDR1 SGHNT, CDR2 YYREEE (reference sequence). The CDR3 totals 16 residues. Authors' data handling: By means of reference gene primer amplification, nucleated cell counts were estimated. Measured with immunoSEQ multiplex PCR; TCRdb has only the in-frame clones, and not every one. For V, J and clone size, that table is used; D and trimming come from the DNA. The sample carries 70,000 to 90,000 clones, approximately 85% recorded once. The chain links TRBV5-4 to TRBJ2-2; weak D call: TRBD1 (6 bases). Sample: peripheral blood. The origin of this receptor is a man aged 45-65 years with acute or convalescent COVID-19. As DNA, the CDR3 is TGTGCCAGCAGCCTGGGGGCCCCAGGTAACACCGGGGAGCTGTTTTTT. Amino acids: CASSLGAPGNTGELFF. Drawing the rest from reference TRBV5-4 and TRBJ2-2, the complete variable domain is ETGVTQSPTHLIKTRGQQVTLRCSSQSGHNTVSWYQQALGQGPQFIFQYYREEENGRGNFPPRFSGLQFPNYSSELNVNALELDDSALYLCASSLGAPGNTGELFFGEGSRLTVL.